The TCR beta chain described here comes from a study of blood T cell repertoires in COVID-19. About the study: Acute and convalescent COVID-19 specimens originated in the United States, Italy and Spain. PBMCs, B-cell-depleted T cells, or T cells were the source of the cDNA or gDNA that made up the material.

In the authors' methods: Reference gene primer amplification gave estimated nucleated cell counts. Sequencing was performed with immunoSEQ multiplex PCR; in TCRdb, only in-frame clones are kept and a portion is missing. The D gene and trimming were derived from the DNA, and the V and J assignments and clone size from that table. Of a few hundred thousand clones in the sample, around 89% are singletons; the top ten hold 0.7% to 0.9%. The CDR3 is 16 amino acids. A single count supports this clone. The chain carries TRBV21-1 and TRBJ1-3; TRBD1 was called by the table and not checked on the DNA. TRBV21-1 has pseudogene status. The sequencing sample was made of peripheral blood. This receptor was identified in a man aged 25-45 years with acute or convalescent COVID-19. The CDR3 loop reads CASSPLGTGAGNTIYF. Here the CDR3 DNA reads TGTGCCAGCAGCCCCCTCGGGACAGGTGCTGGAAACACCATATATTTT.